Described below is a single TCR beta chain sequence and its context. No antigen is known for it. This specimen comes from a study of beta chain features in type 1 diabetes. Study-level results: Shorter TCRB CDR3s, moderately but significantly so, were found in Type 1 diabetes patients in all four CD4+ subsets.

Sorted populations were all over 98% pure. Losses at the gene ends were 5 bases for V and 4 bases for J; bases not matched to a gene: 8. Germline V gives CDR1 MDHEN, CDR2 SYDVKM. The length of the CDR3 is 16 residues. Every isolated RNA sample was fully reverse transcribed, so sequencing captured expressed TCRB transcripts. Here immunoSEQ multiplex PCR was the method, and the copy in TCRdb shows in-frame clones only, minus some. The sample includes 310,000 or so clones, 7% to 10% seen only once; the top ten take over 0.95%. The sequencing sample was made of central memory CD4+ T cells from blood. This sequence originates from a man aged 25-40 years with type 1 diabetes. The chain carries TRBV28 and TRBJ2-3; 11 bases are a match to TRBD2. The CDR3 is CASSPPGLADPDTQYF. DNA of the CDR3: TGTGCCAGCAGTCCTCCGGGACTAGCGGATCCAGATACGCAGTATTTT.